This entry lists 23 T cell receptor beta chains sequenced from one sample in a study of CD8 T cells in Susac syndrome. It was with random hexamers that 0.5 to 1 ug RNA was reverse transcribed. Each CDR3 protein gets one entry after TCRdb re-called the immunoSEQ multiplex PCR reads with MiXCR. The data show approximately 120,000 distinct CDR3 sequences, 85% to 95% seen once. The sequenced sample was CD8+ T cells from PBMCs. Receptors originate from a human donor with multiple sclerosis.

V usage is TRBV15 and J usage is TRBJ1-5, with D perhaps matching TRBD1 (6 bases). Trimming left V 4 bases short and J 2 bases short, with 21 bases between. Germline V gene data show CDR1 as LNHNV and CDR2 as YYDKDF (reference sequence). The CDR3 contains 18 residues. The CDR3 coding sequence is TGTGCCACCAGCACGGAGGGGGGGGACTCCTGGGGCAATCAGCCCCAGCATTTT. It codes for CATSTEGGDSWGNQPQHF.

The chain uses TRBV6-1 and TRBJ2-7, with D unresolved. V shed 5 bases and J shed 4 bases, with 12 bases lying between them. Germline assignment: CDR1 MNHNS and CDR2 SASEGT. This CDR3 contains 13 residues. CDR3 amino acids: CASSPVGNYEQYF. The CDR3 nucleotides read TGTGCCAGCAGTCCTGTAGGTAATTACGAGCAGTACTTC.

This clonotype was recorded once. The chain links TRBV3-1 to TRBJ1-6; TRBD1 agrees at 9 bases. The V gene's germline CDR1 is LGHDT and CDR2 YNNKEL (reference sequence). V gave up 0 bases and J gave up 7 bases; unmatched junction bases: 7. There are 17 residues in the CDR3. The chain's CDR3 is CASSQDTGGSWNSPLHF. CDR3 sequence (DNA): TGTGCCAGCAGCCAAGATACAGGGGGCTCTTGGAATTCACCCCTCCACTTT.

This chain links TRBV19 with TRBJ1-1, with D perhaps matching TRBD1 (5 bases). CDR3 length: 13 residues. V lost 8 bases, J lost 4 bases, and 14 bases lay in between. The germline CDR1 and CDR2 sequences are LNHDA and SQIVND (reference sequence). Written as DNA, the CDR3 is TGTGCCAGTCGAGCGGGGGGGGTCACTGAAGCTTTCTTT. This translates into CASRAGGVTEAFF.

This clonotype was seen only once. This chain connects TRBV6-6 to TRBJ1-2; possibly TRBD1 for D (5 bases). Germline CDR1 is MNHNY and CDR2 is SVGAGI (reference sequence). Trimming removed 3 bases from V and 5 bases from J, with 16 bases in between. CDR3 size: 15 residues. CDR3 sequence reads: CASSYSPTAAYGYTF. DNA for the CDR3: TGTGCCAGCAGTTATTCACCGACAGCAGCGTATGGCTACACCTTC.

The gene calls are TRBV6-5 and TRBJ2-4; 7 positions agree with TRBD2. The trim removed 0 bases at V and 16 bases at J, leaving 9 bases unmatched. Germline assignment: CDR1 MNHEY and CDR2 SVGAGI. The CDR3 totals 13 residues. The CDR3 coding sequence is TGTGCCAGCAGTTACTCCGTCGGGAGGCCCCGATACTTC. The encoded protein is CASSYSVGRPRYF.

In this sample, this clonotype turned up a few times. The chain combines TRBV5-1 with TRBJ2-1; D gene ambiguous. The ends were cut back, 5 bases at V and 7 bases at J, with 7 bases in the middle. This CDR3 has 11 amino acids. CDR1 SGHRS and CDR2 YFSETQ come from the germline V gene. The CDR3 nucleotides read TGCGCCAGCAGACCCAAGAATGAGCAGTTCTTC. Its translation: CASRPKNEQFF.

V is TRBV2 and J is TRBJ2-5; the match to TRBD2 covers 16 bases. V lost 7 bases and J lost 1; bases outside the gene matches: 12. Germline V gives CDR1 SNHLY, CDR2 FYNNEI. The CDR3 is 19 amino acids. The DNA of the CDR3 is TGTGCCAGCAAAGGGACTAGCGGGAGGGCGAGCCCACTCCAAGAGACCCAGTACTTC. Protein product: CASKGTSGRASPLQETQYF.

The chain recombines TRBV24-1 with TRBJ2-1, with D perhaps matching TRBD2 (6 bases). Germline-derived CDR1 and CDR2 are KGHDR and SFDVKD. There are 16 residues in the CDR3. V lost 1 base, J lost 5 bases, and 14 bases lay in between. The CDR3 nucleotides are TGTGCCACCAGTGATTTAGGAGGGAGTGTCCACAATGAGCAGTTCTTC. Amino acid sequence: CATSDLGGSVHNEQFF.

The gene calls are TRBV6-5 and TRBJ1-1; D may be TRBD1 (5 bases). Germline assignment: CDR1 MNHEY and CDR2 SVGAGI. With 6 bases removed from V and 0 bases from J, the gap between germline ends came to 11 bases. The CDR3 contains 14 residues. The CDR3 nucleotides read TGTGCCAGCAGCCCATTGACAGTGAACACTGAAGCTTTCTTT. Translating gives CASSPLTVNTEAFF.

The V gene is TRBV10-3, the J gene TRBJ1-1; D is unclear. Trimming pared 3 bases from V and 0 bases from J, leaving 20 bases between. This CDR3 is built from 18 residues. The germline CDR1 and CDR2 sequences are ENHRY and SYGVKD. The CDR3, as DNA: TGTGCCATCAGTGACCCCTCGAGCGGGGAGCGTCTGAACACTGAAGCTTTCTTT. Its protein is CAISDPSSGERLNTEAFF.

The V gene is TRBV27, the J gene TRBJ2-1, with 14 bases aligning to TRBD2. CDR1 is MNHEY, CDR2 SMNVEV, per germline (reference sequence). The CDR3 extends over 16 amino acids. Trimming cost V 4 bases and J 9 bases; bases outside gene matches: 8. CDR3 sequence (DNA): TGTGCCAGCAGTTCCTTGACTAGCGGGGGGGCCGTTGAGCAGTTCTTC. Encoded protein: CASSSLTSGGAVEQFF.

The V gene is TRBV6-6, the J gene TRBJ2-1; D gene ambiguous. CDR1 and CDR2 (germline): MNHNY, SVGAGI (reference sequence). The germline V and J ends were trimmed by 7 bases and 5 bases, with 15 bases remaining between them. The CDR3 spans 14 residues. CDR3 in amino acids: CASTDDWQNNEQFF. CDR3 nucleotide sequence: TGTGCCAGCACCGACGATTGGCAGAACAATGAGCAGTTCTTC.

The rearrangement links TRBV7-2 to TRBJ2-3; weak D call: TRBD1 (6 bases). Germline values: CDR1 SGHTA, CDR2 FQGNSA. The CDR3 extends over 16 amino acids. Trimming left V 1 base short and J 1 base short, with 12 bases between. CDR3: CASSLGLGARTDTQYF. CDR3 nucleotide sequence: TGTGCCAGCAGCTTAGGTCTGGGGGCTCGCACAGATACGCAGTATTTT.

This CDR3 reads CASSLASGKRQETQYF. In DNA, the CDR3 is TGTGCCAGCAGCTTAGCCAGTGGGAAGCGCCAGGAGACCCAGTACTTC. The V and J genes are TRBV7-2 and TRBJ2-5; no definite D call. Germline CDR1 reads SGHTA; CDR2 reads FQGNSA. The CDR3 totals 16 residues. Trimming removed 0 bases at V and 5 bases at J, with 16 bases between.

This clonotype was observed once. The chain recombines TRBV6-6 with TRBJ1-6; 7 bases match TRBD1. CDR1 is MNHNY and CDR2 is SVGAGI in the germline V gene (reference sequence). The V segment lost 5 bases and the J segment 12 bases; nucleotides outside the gene matches: 4. The CDR3 is 12 amino acids. This CDR3 reads CASSTDREPLHF. The DNA for the CDR3 is TGTGCCAGCAGTACCGACAGGGAACCCCTCCACTTT.

About this clonotype itself: The junction differs from germline at one of its ends, possibly a read error. The rearrangement joins TRBV7-7 to TRBJ2-1; perhaps TRBD2 as D (5 bases). Per the germline V gene, CDR1 is SSHAT and CDR2 is FNYEAQ (reference sequence). This CDR3 has 16 residues. The CDR3 DNA reads as TGTGCTAGCAGTAAAGGCCCGTCGGTAGCGTATAATGAGCAGTTCTTC. It codes for CASSKGPSVAYNEQFF.

The DNA for the CDR3 is TGCGCCAGCAGCTTGGTAGCGGCAGCCGGTGAGCAGTTCTTC. Amino acids: CASSLVAAAGEQFF. This chain connects TRBV5-1 to TRBJ2-1, with D perhaps matching TRBD2 (6 bases). With 0 bases removed from V and 9 bases from J, the gap between germline ends came to 13 bases. The CDR3 sequence is 14 residues long. CDR1 SGHRS and CDR2 YFSETQ come from the germline V gene.

The V gene is TRBV4-1, the J gene TRBJ1-1; D uncertain. Trimming removed 4 bases at V and 5 bases at J, with 17 bases between. This CDR3 comprises 15 residues. Per the germline V gene, CDR1 is MGHRA and CDR2 is YSYEKL. CDR3 DNA: TGCGCCAGCAGCCCGAGGACTCCCGATCAGACTGAAGCTTTCTTT. Protein product: CASSPRTPDQTEAFF.

This chain connects TRBV5-5 to TRBJ1-1; unclear D gene. This CDR3 contains 13 residues. Germline-derived CDR1 and CDR2 are SGHKS and YYEKEE (reference sequence). Trimming shortened V by 4 bases and J by 7 bases, and 14 bases separated the two germline ends. The CDR3 loop is CASSPGVGLEAFF. CDR3 sequence (DNA): TGTGCCAGCAGCCCGGGAGTGGGTCTTGAAGCTTTCTTT.

The V and J genes are TRBV5-6 and TRBJ2-3; the D is unclear. Trimming stripped 2 bases from V and 5 bases from J, with 9 bases between. CDR1 and CDR2 from the germline V gene are SGHDT and YYEEEE. The CDR3 is 13 amino acids. CDR3 protein: CASSFGTGDTQYF. Written as DNA, the CDR3 is TGTGCCAGCAGCTTCGGTACTGGAGATACGCAGTATTTT.

This chain joins TRBV18 and TRBJ1-1; D is possibly TRBD1 (6 bases). The CDR3 is 17 amino acids. Germline assignment: CDR1 KGHSH and CDR2 LQKENI. V lost 6 bases, J lost 1 base, and 21 bases lay in between. The CDR3 bases are TGTGCCAGCTCGCCAGCTTGGGACACCAGGCCGAACACTGAAGCTTTCTTT. Protein product: CASSPAWDTRPNTEAFF. The variable domain in full, with the rest retrieved from reference TRBV18 and TRBJ1-1, is NAGVMQNPRHLVRRRGQEARLRCSPMKGHSHVYWYRQLPEEGLKFMVYLQKENIIDESGMPKERFSAEFPKEGPSILRIQQVVRGDSAAYFCASSPAWDTRPNTEAFFGQGTRLTVV.

J is TRBJ2-4 and V is TRBV27; TRBD2 is a possible D gene (6 bases). The germline gives CDR1 MNHEY, CDR2 SMNVEV (reference sequence). The CDR3 totals 14 residues. V lost 4 bases, J lost 0 bases, and 7 bases lay in between. The CDR3 spells CASSSGLAKNIQYF. CDR3 bases: TGTGCCAGCAGTTCGGGACTAGCCAAAAACATTCAGTACTTC.